This T cell receptor (beta chain) was documented in a study of blood T cell repertoires in COVID-19. The repertoire was sequenced with immunoSEQ multiplex PCR; TCRdb's copy has only in-frame clones and lacks some. The table has about 220,000 clones, about 80% seen once. Germline V gene lookup returns CDR1 SGHVS and CDR2 FNYEAQ. With 1 base clipped from V and 0 bases from J, the junction kept 8 bases outside the gene matches. The CDR3 totals 17 residues. The V call is TRBV7-6, the J call TRBJ2-7; 8 nucleotides align to TRBD1. Sequenced input: PBMCs or T cells enriched from blood (not recorded which). The clonotype originates from a woman between 40 and 55 years old with acute COVID-19. In DNA form, the CDR3 reads TGTGCCAGCAGCTTAGGGTCGGGACAGGTGAGCTCCTACGAGCAGTACTTC. Protein sequence: CASSLGSGQVSSYEQYF.